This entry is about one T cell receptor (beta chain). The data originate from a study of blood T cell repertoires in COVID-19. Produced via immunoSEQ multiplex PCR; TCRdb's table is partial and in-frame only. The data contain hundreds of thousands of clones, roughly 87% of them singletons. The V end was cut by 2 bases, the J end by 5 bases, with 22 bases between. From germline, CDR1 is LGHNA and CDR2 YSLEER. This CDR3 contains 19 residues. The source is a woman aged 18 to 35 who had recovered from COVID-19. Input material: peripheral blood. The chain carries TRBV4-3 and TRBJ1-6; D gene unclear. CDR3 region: CASSQLDFGGFLNNSPLHF. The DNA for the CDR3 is TGCGCCAGCAGCCAATTAGACTTCGGTGGATTCTTAAATAATTCACCCCTCCACTTT.